Listed here are 11 T cell receptor beta chains from one sample, sequenced in a study of tumor and adjacent non-tumor tissue in lung cancer. Three rounds of nested PCR, following a modified ARM-PCR protocol, produced the TCRbeta library. TCRdb re-analysed the multiplex PCR reads in MiXCR, keeping a single row per CDR3 protein. The sample consists of over 110,000 distinct CDR3 sequences, around 60% of them appearing once. No cell sorting was done before RNA was extracted from the tissue. Sequenced: lung tumor tissue. The origin of the receptors is a man aged 55-75 years with small cell lung cancer.

Turning to this clonotype: One junction end disagrees with the germline gene, perhaps due to a read error. V is TRBV20-1 and J is TRBJ2-3; TRBD2 matches at 7 bases. Germline V gives CDR1 DFQATT, CDR2 SNEGSKA (reference sequence). The CDR3 runs to 13 residues. The CDR3 sequence: CNAMAGEGGTQYF. For the CDR3, the DNA is TGCAATGCTATGGCGGGAGAGGGAGGTACGCAGTATTTT.

This clonotype has more than one count but fewer than ten. This rearrangement joins TRBV20-1 to TRBJ1-5; D is ambiguous. The CDR3 spans 16 residues. Per the germline V gene, CDR1 is DFQATT and CDR2 is SNEGSKA (reference sequence). Deletions cut 1 base from V and 0 bases from J, with 13 bases between. The DNA of the CDR3 is TGCAGTGCTAGAGGGACGGGGATCGATAGCAATCAGCCCCAGCATTTT. The encoded protein is CSARGTGIDSNQPQHF.

Concerning this clonotype: Its ends do not fully match the called genes, so a read error is possible. V gene TRBV6-5 combines with J gene TRBJ2-3, with unresolved D. CDR3 length equals 13 residues. Germline CDR1 and CDR2: MNHEY and SVGAGI. The CDR3 coding sequence is TGTGTCAGCAGTTACTCGATGGCAGGTACGCAGTATTTT. Its translation: CVSSYSMAGTQYF.

As concerns this clonotype: Germline and junction disagree at one end, which may indicate a read error. The chain uses TRBV30 and TRBJ1-2, with D unresolved. Germline loops: CDR1 GTSNPN, CDR2 SVGIG (reference sequence). This CDR3 has 15 residues. CDR3 loop: CVWSLYPPGYYGYTF. In DNA, the CDR3 is TGTGTCTGGAGTTTATACCCCCCTGGTTACTATGGCTACACCTTC.

About this clonotype itself: With a much larger clone just one base away, this may be a read error. For the CDR3, the DNA is TGTGCCATCAGTCTCGGGACACTTGAGCAGTTCTTC. Translation gives CAISLGTLEQFF. This sequence joins TRBV10-3 and TRBJ2-1, with D perhaps TRBD1 (6 bases). Germline V gene sequence: CDR1 ENHRY, CDR2 SYGVKD. Trimming took off 5 bases at V and 9 bases at J, with 11 bases between the two ends. The CDR3 contains 12 residues.

Note on this clonotype: A much larger clone lies one base from this, so it may be a read error. Because the CDR3 is missing its conserved closing phenylalanine or tryptophan, this is likely a read error. The chain recombines TRBV6-1 with TRBJ2-1; TRBD2 matches at 10 bases. The V gene end was trimmed by 4 bases and the J gene end by 2 bases; junction bases not matched to a gene: 14. Germline CDR1 is MNHNS and CDR2 is SASEGT. The CDR3 runs 19 residues. The CDR3 protein is CASSVAASGRGFAYNEQFL. CDR3 nucleotide sequence: TGTGCCAGCAGTGTAGCGGCTAGCGGGAGAGGATTTGCCTACAATGAGCAGTTCTTG.

This chain connects TRBV11-2 to TRBJ1-1; no clear D. From germline, CDR1 is SGHAT and CDR2 FQNNGV. The CDR3 extends over 13 amino acids. V lost 3 bases and J 3 bases, leaving 8 bases between the germline ends. The CDR3 sequence is CASSLGRYTEAFF. In DNA, the CDR3 is TGTGCCAGCAGCTTGGGCCGTTACACTGAAGCTTTCTTT.

In the case of this clonotype: Since the CDR3 does not end with the conserved phenylalanine or tryptophan, this likely comes from a read error. Because the CDR3's place on the DNA is in doubt, the DNA is left out and the CDR3 is given as listed by TCRdb. The chain is built from TRBV5-5 and TRBJ2-1. The germline CDR1 and CDR2 sequences are SGHKS and YYEKEE (reference sequence). Counting both end residues, the CDR3 totals 13 amino acids. CDR3: CASMPIWDNERFI.

About this clonotype itself: The junction departs from germline at one end; a sequencing error may be responsible. The V call is TRBV12-3 or TRBV12-4, the J call TRBJ2-1; no definite D call. There are 11 residues in the CDR3. CDR3 DNA sequence: TGTGTCAGCAGCTGCTACAATGAGCAGTTCTTC. It specifies CVSSCYNEQFF.

This clonotype was seen ten or more times. V and J are TRBV12-3 or TRBV12-4 and TRBJ2-5, with 10 bases lining up with TRBD2. The CDR3 runs 17 residues. V shed 4 bases and J 0 bases; nucleotides not matched to a gene: 8. The CDR3 nucleotides are TGTGCCAGCAGTTCCGGGACTAGCGTCTTGTACCAAGAGACCCAGTACTTC. It yields the protein CASSSGTSVLYQETQYF.

In the case of this clonotype: The CDR3 ends on some other residue instead of the conserved phenylalanine or tryptophan, so this is likely a read error. V gene TRBV11-1 combines with J gene TRBJ2-1, with a weak D call TRBD2 (6 bases). The CDR3 is 13 amino acids. Germline V gene sequence: CDR1 SGHAT, CDR2 FQDESV (reference sequence). CDR3 region: CVSSSTTRGEQFV. The CDR3 DNA reads TGTGTCAGCAGCTCTACCACGCGGGGTGAGCAGTTCGTC.